These 14 T cell receptor beta chains were all obtained from the same sample, sequenced in a study of T cells after yellow fever vaccination. TCRdb called the 5' RACE reads again in MiXCR, with one record for every CDR3 protein. The table shows about 63,000 distinct CDR3 sequences, with around 7.4% occurring only once. The specimen comprised CD8+ T cells sorted from PBMCs, sampled 15 days after the yellow fever booster vaccination. The receptors stem from a man aged 25 to 40 who received the YFV17D yellow fever vaccine.

This clonotype was detected ten times or more. The V gene is TRBV29-1, the J gene TRBJ2-1; 7 bases align to TRBD2. Germline assignment: CDR1 SQVTM and CDR2 ANQGSEA. This CDR3 is 19 amino acids long. Unmatched junction bases numbered 22, after V lost 6 bases and J lost 2 bases. CDR3 in DNA: TGCAGCGTCGGCTCAGTGGCGGGAGATAAACTTCACACCTACAATGAGCAGTTCTTC. It is translated as CSVGSVAGDKLHTYNEQFF.

This clonotype was detected many times. This chain joins TRBV11-2 and TRBJ2-7; D may be TRBD2 (6 bases). The CDR3 consists of 15 residues. Germline V gene sequence: CDR1 SGHAT, CDR2 FQNNGV. V shed 0 bases and J shed 6 bases, with 15 bases lying between them. The CDR3 DNA follows: TGTGCCAGCAGCTTAGAGGCTGGCGGGGTCTCCGAGCAGTACTTC. Translated: CASSLEAGGVSEQYF.

This clonotype was recorded at least ten times. This chain connects TRBV7-2 to TRBJ2-3, with D hard to call. V shed 2 bases and J shed 1 base, with 13 bases lying between them. Germline V gene sequence: CDR1 SGHTA, CDR2 FQGNSA. CDR3 length equals 16 residues. The CDR3 region is CASSLLGPFGTDTQYF. The DNA of the CDR3 is TGTGCCAGCAGCTTACTAGGGCCGTTTGGCACAGATACGCAGTATTTT.

The table lists this clonotype with many counts. The chain uses TRBV2 and TRBJ2-1; D remains unclear. V shed 6 bases and J shed 10 bases, with 13 bases lying between them. The CDR3 covers 12 residues. CDR1 is SNHLY and CDR2 is FYNNEI in the germline V gene. CDR3 sequence: CASSPDFPEQFF. As DNA, the CDR3 is TGTGCCAGCAGCCCCGACTTCCCGGAGCAGTTCTTC.

This clonotype was found a few times. The chain recombines TRBV19 with TRBJ2-2; possibly TRBD2 for D (5 bases). The V end was cut by 9 bases, the J end by 0 bases, with 14 bases between. CDR3 length equals 15 residues. Germline CDR1 reads LNHDA; CDR2 reads SQIVND (reference sequence). CDR3 coding DNA: TGTGCCAGGATGCTTCGGGATTCGAACACCGGGGAGCTGTTTTTT. Translating gives CARMLRDSNTGELFF.

This clonotype showed up just a few times. This chain connects TRBV27 to TRBJ2-1; 9 nucleotides match TRBD2. Germline V gives CDR1 MNHEY, CDR2 SMNVEV (reference sequence). The CDR3 is 13 amino acids. Trimming cost V 1 base and J 8 bases; bases outside gene matches: 0. Here the CDR3 reads CASSLWTSDEQFF. The CDR3 DNA reads as TGTGCCAGCAGTTTATGGACTAGCGATGAGCAGTTCTTC.

This clonotype was seen ten or more times. The chain carries TRBV6-2 or TRBV6-3 and TRBJ2-1; D possibly corresponds to TRBD2 (6 bases). Germline assignment: CDR1 MNHEY and CDR2 SVGEGT. The ends were cut back, 2 bases at V and 8 bases at J, with 10 bases in the middle. This CDR3 region has 13 residues. CDR3 sequence: CASSYGTGDEQFF. DNA of the CDR3: TGTGCCAGCAGTTACGGGACGGGAGATGAGCAGTTCTTC.

This clonotype was observed many times. The V call is TRBV27, the J call TRBJ2-7; D ambiguous. This CDR3 is built from 13 residues. Germline CDR1 and CDR2: MNHEY and SMNVEV (reference sequence). V lost 8 bases to trimming and J lost 1 base, with 12 bases between them. CDR3 nucleotides: TGTGCCAGCCGGAGAACTGTTTCCTACGAGCAGTACTTC. It translates to CASRRTVSYEQYF.

Many counts were recorded for this clonotype. The V call is TRBV10-1, the J call TRBJ2-7, with 14 positions matching TRBD2. Trimming took 4 bases from V and 2 from J; bases not matched to a gene: 7. Germline CDR1 is WNHNN and CDR2 is SYGVQD (reference sequence). CDR3 length: 17 residues. The CDR3 bases are TGCGCCAGCAGTGCTCAAGGACTAGCGGGAGGCCCCTACGAGCAGTACTTC. Its protein product is CASSAQGLAGGPYEQYF.

In its sample, this clonotype was seen many times. V and J are TRBV6-2 or TRBV6-3 and TRBJ2-1, with 8 bases that match TRBD2. Germline loops: CDR1 MNHEY, CDR2 SVGEGT. The CDR3 extends over 14 amino acids. V trimming: 4 bases; J trimming: 8 bases; junction bases outside the gene matches: 7. The CDR3 region is CASSFGTSSDEQFF. CDR3 bases: TGTGCCAGCAGTTTTGGGACTAGTTCCGATGAGCAGTTCTTC.

This clonotype is a singleton in its sample. The rearrangement uses TRBV30 and TRBJ2-1, with D possibly being TRBD1 (6 bases). CDR3 length equals 15 residues. Germline CDR1 GTSNPN, CDR2 SVGIG (reference sequence). V shed 4 bases and J shed 4 bases, with 17 bases lying between them. The CDR3 DNA reads as TGTGCCTGGAATGGTCCGGGACATGGGTACAATGAGCAGTTCTTC. Its protein is CAWNGPGHGYNEQFF.

This clonotype was counted ten times or more. The chain carries TRBV7-6 and TRBJ2-2; D unclear. V lost 6 bases and J lost 5, with 10 bases in between. The CDR3 contains 13 residues. Germline CDR1 SGHVS, CDR2 FNYEAQ. CDR3 bases: TGTGCCAGCAGTTTCAGTGGGACCGGGGAGCTGTTTTTT. It specifies CASSFSGTGELFF.

This clonotype has at least ten counts. The gene calls are TRBV29-1 and TRBJ1-2, with D uncertain. CDR1 is SQVTM and CDR2 is ANQGSEA in the germline V gene. V was clipped by 3 bases and J by 5 bases, with 7 bases between them. CDR3 size: 11 residues. The CDR3 sequence: CSVEEGYGYTF. CDR3 in DNA: TGCAGCGTTGAGGAGGGATATGGCTACACCTTC.

Ten or more counts support this clonotype. V is TRBV12-3 or TRBV12-4 and J is TRBJ2-1; 7 bases are a match to TRBD2. The CDR3 has 14 residues. The J segment lost 6 bases and the V segment lost 1 base, leaving 3 bases of the junction unmatched. The CDR3 loop reads CASSLGGGRNEQFF. DNA for the CDR3: TGTGCCAGCAGTTTAGGGGGGGGACGCAATGAGCAGTTCTTC.